A single sample gave rise to the 16 T cell receptor beta chains below, sequenced in a study of PD-1 blockade in classical Hodgkin lymphoma. Sequencing was performed with immunoSEQ multiplex PCR; in TCRdb, only in-frame clones are kept and a portion is missing. The data contain 50,000 or so clones, around 87% of them singletons. Time point meaning: cycle 4 day 1 (C4D1), after six to seven weeks of nivolumab. Every one of the patients relapsed after autologous stem cell transplantation (brentuximab vedotin exposure was variable). The sequencing here drew on peripheral blood mononuclear cells (PBMCs), taken before the fourth cycle of nivolumab. These receptors came from a human donor with classical Hodgkin lymphoma.

This clone was recorded a few times. The rearrangement joins TRBV30 to TRBJ1-3; D unclear. Germline V gives CDR1 GTSNPN, CDR2 SVGIG (reference sequence). The CDR3 extends over 12 amino acids. V shed 5 bases and J shed 2 bases, with 7 bases lying between them. In DNA, the CDR3 is TGTGCCTGGGAACCCACTGGAAACACCATATATTTT. Translating it yields CAWEPTGNTIYF.

The CDR3 loop is CASQLTGRFTYEQYF. As DNA, the CDR3 is TGTGCCAGCCAACTAACGGGACGGTTCACGTACGAGCAGTACTTC. The chain employs TRBV28 and TRBJ2-7; D possibly matches TRBD1 or TRBD2 (5 bases each). V lost 8 bases and J 4 bases, leaving 21 bases between the germline ends. The CDR3 is made up of 15 amino acids. Germline V gene sequence: CDR1 MDHEN, CDR2 SYDVKM.

This sequence joins TRBV5-1 and TRBJ1-4; 9 nucleotides align to TRBD1. CDR1 is SGHRS and CDR2 is YFSETQ in the germline V gene. The CDR3 is made up of 15 amino acids. Germline trimming cut 2 bases from V and 4 bases from J; bases unmatched to any gene: 3. CDR3 residues: CASSLGTGINEKLFF. CDR3 bases: TGCGCCAGCAGCTTAGGGACAGGGATTAATGAAAAACTGTTTTTT. Drawing the rest from reference TRBV5-1 and TRBJ1-4, the complete variable domain is KAGVTQTPRYLIKTRGQQVTLSCSPISGHRSVSWYQQTPGQGLQFLFEYFSETQRNKGNFPGRFSGRQFSNSRSEMNVSTLELGDSALYLCASSLGTGINEKLFFGSGTQLSVL.

This clone was picked up one time. The chain links TRBV5-5 to TRBJ2-5; D unresolved. The CDR3 contains 15 residues. The V and J ends lost 0 bases and 5 bases respectively, with 14 bases between them. Germline V CDR1 and CDR2: SGHKS, YYEKEE (reference sequence). The CDR3 region has the DNA TGTGCCAGCAGCTTGGTTTTCGATTACGGGGAGACCCAGTACTTC. Encoded protein: CASSLVFDYGETQYF.

The rearrangement joins TRBV18 to TRBJ1-4; D may be TRBD1 (6 bases). CDR1 and CDR2 from the germline V gene are KGHSH and LQKENI. The CDR3 spans 16 residues. The V end lost 4 bases, the J end lost 1 base, and 13 bases lay between the germline ends. The CDR3 DNA follows: TGTGCCAGCTCACAGTGGAAACAGGGAACTAATGAAAAACTGTTTTTT. Translated, it gives CASSQWKQGTNEKLFF.

As regards this clone: One end of the junction varies from germline; a read error may be responsible. The genes are TRBV11-1 and TRBJ2-7; D possibly corresponds to TRBD2 (6 bases). Germline V gives CDR1 SGHAT, CDR2 FQDESV (reference sequence). The CDR3 covers 16 residues. CDR3 in DNA: TGTGCCAGCAGCCATCGCGGAGGGGTCTGGGGTTTGGAGCTCAGCTTC. Its translation is CASSHRGGVWGLELSF.

This sequence joins TRBV2 and TRBJ2-7; D may correspond to TRBD1 or TRBD2 (5 bases each). This CDR3 contains 12 residues. Germline V lookup: CDR1 SNHLY, CDR2 FYNNEI. Trimming took off 6 bases at V and 6 bases at J, with 12 bases between the two ends. CDR3 loop: CASSQEGREQYF. Written as DNA, the CDR3 is TGTGCCAGCAGCCAAGAGGGGCGCGAGCAGTACTTC.

J is TRBJ2-1 and V is TRBV19, with 14 nucleotides matching TRBD2. CDR3 length: 17 residues. Looked up from germline, CDR1 is LNHDA and CDR2 is SQIVND (reference sequence). J was trimmed by 0 bases and V by 4 bases; bases with no gene match: 2. For the CDR3, the DNA is TGTGCCAGTAGTAGACTAGCGGGAGGGCCCTCCTACAATGAGCAGTTCTTC. It translates to CASSRLAGGPSYNEQFF.

The CDR3 loop is CASSLQVGGLDTQYF. Here the CDR3 DNA reads TGTGCCAGCAGTTTACAGGTGGGAGGTCTAGATACGCAGTATTTT. The V call is TRBV27, the J call TRBJ2-3, with D possibly being TRBD2 (6 bases). The germline V and J ends were trimmed by 2 bases and 5 bases, with 14 bases remaining between them. The germline CDR1 and CDR2 sequences are MNHEY and SMNVEV (reference sequence). The CDR3 length is 15 residues.

The rearrangement links TRBV5-4 to TRBJ2-3, with 13 positions matching TRBD2. V dropped 4 bases and J dropped 2; count of bases not matched to a gene: 4. Germline V gene sequence: CDR1 SGHNT, CDR2 YYREEE (reference sequence). The CDR3 sequence is 16 residues long. The CDR3: CASSAGLAGVTDTQYF. CDR3 coding DNA: TGTGCCAGCAGCGCAGGACTAGCGGGGGTCACAGATACGCAGTATTTT.

The V and J genes are TRBV7-2 and TRBJ1-1; D unclear. This CDR3 is 14 amino acids long. V lost 1 base, J lost 11 bases, and 17 bases lay in between. The germline CDR1 and CDR2 sequences are SGHTA and FQGNSA. The CDR3 here is CASSLDFGIRGAFF. CDR3 DNA: TGTGCCAGCAGCTTAGATTTTGGGATACGTGGCGCTTTCTTT.

The gene calls are TRBV4-1 and TRBJ1-1; D call uncertain. The V end lost 1 base, the J end lost 5 bases, and 14 bases lay between the germline ends. The V gene's germline CDR1 is MGHRA and CDR2 YSYEKL. The CDR3 is made up of 15 amino acids. In DNA, the CDR3 is TGCGCCAGCAGCCAAGTCCCACTAACTAATACTGAAGCTTTCTTT. The encoded protein is CASSQVPLTNTEAFF.

The chain joins TRBV6-5 to TRBJ1-3; D not resolved. Germline V gives CDR1 MNHEY, CDR2 SVGAGI. V gave up 5 bases and J gave up 1 base, with 3 bases separating them. The CDR3 is made up of 12 amino acids. The CDR3 bases are TGTGCCAGCAGTCGTTCTGGAAACACCATATATTTT. It is translated as CASSRSGNTIYF.

This chain links TRBV29-1 with TRBJ2-2, with 12 bases matching TRBD2. J was trimmed by 4 bases and V by 4 bases; bases with no gene match: 1. The germline gives CDR1 SQVTM, CDR2 ANQGSEA. The CDR3 covers 14 residues. CDR3 DNA sequence: TGCAGCGTTGGGACTAGCGGGATCACCGGGGAGCTGTTTTTT. This sequence encodes CSVGTSGITGELFF.

The rearrangement links TRBV19 to TRBJ1-3; TRBD1 aligns across 9 bases. The CDR3 length is 16 residues. Germline CDR1 is LNHDA and CDR2 is SQIVND (reference sequence). J gave up 2 bases and V 7 bases, and 9 bases lay outside the gene matches. The CDR3 DNA reads TGTGCCAGTACCTACGCCGGGACAGGGACTGGAAACACCATATATTTT. It specifies CASTYAGTGTGNTIYF.

The chain carries TRBV30 and TRBJ2-7, with 7 bases aligning to TRBD1. The CDR3 loop spans 15 amino acids. Per germline, CDR1 GTSNPN and CDR2 SVGIG (reference sequence). V shed 0 bases, J shed 3 bases, and the junction held 8 bases outside the gene matches. In nucleotides, the CDR3 is TGTGCCTGGAGTGTTTTATTGAGGGGGCACTACGAGCAGTACTTC. Amino acids: CAWSVLLRGHYEQYF.